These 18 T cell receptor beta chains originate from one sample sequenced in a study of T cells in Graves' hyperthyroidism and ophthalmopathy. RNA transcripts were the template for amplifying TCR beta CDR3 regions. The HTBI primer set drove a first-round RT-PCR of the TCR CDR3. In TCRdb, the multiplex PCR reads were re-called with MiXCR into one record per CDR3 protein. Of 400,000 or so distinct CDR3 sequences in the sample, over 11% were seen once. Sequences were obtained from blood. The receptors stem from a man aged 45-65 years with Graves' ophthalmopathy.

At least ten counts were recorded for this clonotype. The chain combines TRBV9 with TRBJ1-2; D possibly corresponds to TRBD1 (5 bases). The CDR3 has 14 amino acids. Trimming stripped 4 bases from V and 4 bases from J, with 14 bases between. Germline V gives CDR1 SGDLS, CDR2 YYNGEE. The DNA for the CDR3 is TGTGCCAGCAGCTTGGCGTCAGGGTCCTATGGCTACACCTTC. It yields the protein CASSLASGSYGYTF.

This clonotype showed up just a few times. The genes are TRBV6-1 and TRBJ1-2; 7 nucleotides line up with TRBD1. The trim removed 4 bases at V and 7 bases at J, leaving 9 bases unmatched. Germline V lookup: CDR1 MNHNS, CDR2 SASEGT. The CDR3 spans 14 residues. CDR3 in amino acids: CASSAPGQFLGYTF. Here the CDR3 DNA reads TGTGCCAGCAGTGCCCCGGGACAGTTCCTTGGCTACACCTTC.

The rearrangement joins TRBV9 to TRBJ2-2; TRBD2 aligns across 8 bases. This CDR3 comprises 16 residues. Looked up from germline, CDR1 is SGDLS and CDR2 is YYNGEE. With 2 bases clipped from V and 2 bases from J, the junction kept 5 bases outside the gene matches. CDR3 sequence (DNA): TGTGCCAGCAGCGTTTACGGGAGGGCCAACACCGGGGAGCTGTTTTTT. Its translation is CASSVYGRANTGELFF.

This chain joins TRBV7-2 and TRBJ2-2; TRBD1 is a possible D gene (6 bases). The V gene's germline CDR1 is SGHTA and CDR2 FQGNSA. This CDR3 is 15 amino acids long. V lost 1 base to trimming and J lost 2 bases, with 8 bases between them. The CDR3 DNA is TGTGCCAGCAGCTTAGTGGGACATAACACCGGGGAGCTGTTTTTT. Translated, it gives CASSLVGHNTGELFF.

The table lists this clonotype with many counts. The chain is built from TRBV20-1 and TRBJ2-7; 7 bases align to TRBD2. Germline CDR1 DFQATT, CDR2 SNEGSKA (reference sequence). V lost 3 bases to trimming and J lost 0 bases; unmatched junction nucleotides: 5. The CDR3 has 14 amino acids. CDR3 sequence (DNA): TGCAGTGCTAGTACCCCTAGCGGCTCCTACGAGCAGTACTTC. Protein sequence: CSASTPSGSYEQYF.

This CDR3 reads CASSLGGTGTTTSYEQYF. The CDR3 DNA sequence: TGCGCCAGCAGCTTGGGCGGGACAGGGACGACCACCTCCTACGAGCAGTACTTC. V and J are TRBV5-1 and TRBJ2-7, with 9 nucleotides matching TRBD1. The germline V gene has CDR1 SGHRS and CDR2 YFSETQ. This CDR3 comprises 18 residues. V was clipped by 0 bases and J by 0 bases; unmatched bases: 10.

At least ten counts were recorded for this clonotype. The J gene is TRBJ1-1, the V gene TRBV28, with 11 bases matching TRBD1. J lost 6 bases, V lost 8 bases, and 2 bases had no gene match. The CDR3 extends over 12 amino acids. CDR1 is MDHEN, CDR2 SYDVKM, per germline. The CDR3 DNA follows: TGTGCCAGCGGACAGGGGGCTGCTGAAGCTTTCTTT. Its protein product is CASGQGAAEAFF.

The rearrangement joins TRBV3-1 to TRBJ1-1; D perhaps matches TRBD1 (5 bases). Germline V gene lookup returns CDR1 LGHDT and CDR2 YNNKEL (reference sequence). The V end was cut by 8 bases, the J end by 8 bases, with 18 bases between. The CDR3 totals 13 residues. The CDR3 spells CASGQGQGLEAFF. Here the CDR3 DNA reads TGTGCCAGCGGGCAGGGTCAAGGCCTAGAAGCTTTCTTT.

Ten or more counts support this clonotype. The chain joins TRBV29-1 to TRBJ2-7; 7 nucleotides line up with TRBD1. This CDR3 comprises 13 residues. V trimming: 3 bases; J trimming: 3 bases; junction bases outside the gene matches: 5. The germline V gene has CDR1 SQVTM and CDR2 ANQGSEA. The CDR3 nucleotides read TGCAGCGTTGAGGTCCCAGGGGGCTACGAGCAGTACTTC. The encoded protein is CSVEVPGGYEQYF.

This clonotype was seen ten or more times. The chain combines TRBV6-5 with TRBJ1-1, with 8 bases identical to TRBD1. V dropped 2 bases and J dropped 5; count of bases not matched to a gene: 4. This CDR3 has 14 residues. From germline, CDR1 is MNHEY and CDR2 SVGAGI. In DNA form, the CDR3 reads TGTGCCAGCAGTTACGGACAGGGCTGGACTGAAGCTTTCTTT. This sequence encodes CASSYGQGWTEAFF.

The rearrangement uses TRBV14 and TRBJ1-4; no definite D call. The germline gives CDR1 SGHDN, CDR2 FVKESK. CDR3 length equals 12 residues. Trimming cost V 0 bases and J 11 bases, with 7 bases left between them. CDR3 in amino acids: CASSQDRPKLFF. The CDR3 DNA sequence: TGTGCCAGCAGCCAAGACAGGCCGAAACTGTTTTTT.

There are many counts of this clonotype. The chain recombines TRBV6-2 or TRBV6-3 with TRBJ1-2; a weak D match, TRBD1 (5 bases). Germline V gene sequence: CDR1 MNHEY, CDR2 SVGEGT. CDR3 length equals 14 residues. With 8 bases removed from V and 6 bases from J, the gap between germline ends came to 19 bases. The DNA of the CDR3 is TGTGCCAGCCAAAAAGCCGATAGGACAAATGGCTACACCTTC. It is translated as CASQKADRTNGYTF.

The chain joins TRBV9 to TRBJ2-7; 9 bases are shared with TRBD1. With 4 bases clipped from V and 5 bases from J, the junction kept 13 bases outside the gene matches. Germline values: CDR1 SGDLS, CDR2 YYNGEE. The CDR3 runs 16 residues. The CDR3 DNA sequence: TGTGCCAGCAGCCTCAGGACAGGGGACGGTGGTGACGAGCAGTACTTC. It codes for CASSLRTGDGGDEQYF.

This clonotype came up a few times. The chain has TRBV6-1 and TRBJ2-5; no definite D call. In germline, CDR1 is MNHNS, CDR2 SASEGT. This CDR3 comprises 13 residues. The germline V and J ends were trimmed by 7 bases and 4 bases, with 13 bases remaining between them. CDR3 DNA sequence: TGTGCCAGCATGGTTCGGTTAGGAGAGACCCAGTACTTC. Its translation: CASMVRLGETQYF.

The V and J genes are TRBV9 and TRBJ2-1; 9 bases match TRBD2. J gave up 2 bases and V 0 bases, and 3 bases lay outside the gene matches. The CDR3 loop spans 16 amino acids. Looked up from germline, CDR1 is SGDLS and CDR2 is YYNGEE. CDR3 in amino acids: CASSVGGRGPYNEQFF. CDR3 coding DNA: TGTGCCAGCAGCGTAGGCGGGAGGGGGCCCTACAATGAGCAGTTCTTC.

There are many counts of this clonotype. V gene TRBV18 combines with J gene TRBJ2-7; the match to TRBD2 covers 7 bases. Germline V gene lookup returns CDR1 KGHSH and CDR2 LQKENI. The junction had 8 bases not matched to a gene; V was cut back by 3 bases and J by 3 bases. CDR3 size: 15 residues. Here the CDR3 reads CASSPAVAGIYEQYF. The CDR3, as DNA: TGTGCCAGCTCACCGGCGGTAGCGGGTATCTACGAGCAGTACTTC.

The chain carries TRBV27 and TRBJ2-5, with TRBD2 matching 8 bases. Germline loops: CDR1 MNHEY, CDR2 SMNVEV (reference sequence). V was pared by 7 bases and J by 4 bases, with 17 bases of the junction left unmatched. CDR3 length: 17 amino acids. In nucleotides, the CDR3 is TGTGCCAGCACCCCAACACGGGGGGTAGCGGGACGAGAGACCCAGTACTTC. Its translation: CASTPTRGVAGRETQYF.

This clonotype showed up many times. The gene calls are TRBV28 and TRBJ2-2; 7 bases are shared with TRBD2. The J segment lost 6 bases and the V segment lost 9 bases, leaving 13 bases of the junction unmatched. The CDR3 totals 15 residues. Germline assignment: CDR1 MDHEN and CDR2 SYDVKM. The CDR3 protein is CASMLTAGVSGELFF. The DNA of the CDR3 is TGTGCCAGTATGTTAACGGCGGGAGTTTCCGGGGAGCTGTTTTTT.